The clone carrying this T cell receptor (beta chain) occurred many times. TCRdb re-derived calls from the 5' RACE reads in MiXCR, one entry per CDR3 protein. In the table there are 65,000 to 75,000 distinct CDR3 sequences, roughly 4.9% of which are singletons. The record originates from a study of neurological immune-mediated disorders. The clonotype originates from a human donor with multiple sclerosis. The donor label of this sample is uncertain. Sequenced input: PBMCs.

In nucleotides, the CDR3 is TGCAGTGCTTCAAAGACTAGCGGGGAGCAGTTCTTC. Encoded protein: CSASKTSGEQFF. This rearrangement joins TRBV20-1 to TRBJ2-1; 10 bases match TRBD2. The length of the CDR3 is 12 residues. Germline-derived CDR1 and CDR2 are DFQATT and SNEGSKA (reference sequence). V dropped 5 bases and J dropped 10; count of bases not matched to a gene: 5.